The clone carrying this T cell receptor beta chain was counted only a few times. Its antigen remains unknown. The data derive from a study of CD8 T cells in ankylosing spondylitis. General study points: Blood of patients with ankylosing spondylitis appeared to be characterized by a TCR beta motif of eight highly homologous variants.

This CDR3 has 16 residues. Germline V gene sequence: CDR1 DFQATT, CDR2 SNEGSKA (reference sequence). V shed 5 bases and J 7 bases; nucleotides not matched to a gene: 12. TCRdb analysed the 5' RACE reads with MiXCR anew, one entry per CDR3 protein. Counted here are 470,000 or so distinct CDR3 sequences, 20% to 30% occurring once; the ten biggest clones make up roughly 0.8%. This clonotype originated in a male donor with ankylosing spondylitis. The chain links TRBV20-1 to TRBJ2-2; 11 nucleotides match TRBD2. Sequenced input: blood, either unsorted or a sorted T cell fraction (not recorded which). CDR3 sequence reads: CSAPSGTSGDFGELFF. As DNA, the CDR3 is TGCAGTGCTCCTTCGGGGACTAGCGGCGATTTCGGGGAGCTGTTTTTT.